Shown below are 18 T cell receptor beta chains from a single sample sequenced in a study of T cell responses to AZD1222 COVID-19 vaccine. Sequencing was performed with immunoSEQ multiplex PCR; in TCRdb, only in-frame clones are kept and a portion is missing. Of 110,000 to 150,000 clones in the sample, about 92% were seen once. Sequenced material: peripheral blood, taken 28 days after the second AZD1222 dose. The receptor set was obtained from an adult who received the AZD1222 COVID-19 vaccine.

The chain recombines TRBV7-2 with TRBJ2-3; 7 bases are a match to TRBD1. J gave up 4 bases and V 5 bases, and 6 bases lay outside the gene matches. This CDR3 is 14 amino acids long. Germline lookup yields CDR1 SGHTA and CDR2 FQGNSA. This CDR3 reads CASSTTGSSDTQYF. The CDR3 region has the DNA TGTGCCAGCAGCACGACAGGGTCATCAGATACGCAGTATTTT.

This clone was found once. The chain joins TRBV7-3 to TRBJ2-3; D gene ambiguous. Trimming shortened V by 0 bases and J by 6 bases, and 7 bases separated the two germline ends. Germline CDR1 reads SGHTA; CDR2 reads FQGTGA. The CDR3 has 13 residues. The chain's CDR3 is CASSLTRLDTQYF. DNA for the CDR3: TGTGCCAGCAGCTTAACGCGGTTGGATACGCAGTATTTT. Using reference TRBV7-3 and TRBJ2-3 for the parts outside the CDR3, the full variable domain is GAGVSQTPSNKVTEKGKYVELRCDPISGHTALYWYRQSLGQGPEFLIYFQGTGAADDSGLPNDRFFAVRPEGSVSTLKIQRTERGDSAVYLCASSLTRLDTQYFGPGTRLTVL.

The genes are TRBV2 and TRBJ2-1; no firm D call. The germline V and J ends were trimmed by 3 bases and 4 bases, with 7 bases remaining between them. CDR1 is SNHLY, CDR2 FYNNEI, per germline. The CDR3 has 13 amino acids. The CDR3 nucleotides are TGTGCCAGCAGTGACAGGCAATACAATGAGCAGTTCTTC. Translation gives CASSDRQYNEQFF. The full variable domain, completed using reference TRBV2 and TRBJ2-1, is EPEVTQTPSHQVTQMGQEVILRCVPISNHLYFYWYRQILGQKVEFLVSFYNNEISEKSEIFDDQFSVERPDGSNFTLKIRSTKLEDSAMYFCASSDRQYNEQFFGPGTRLTVL.

V usage is TRBV5-5 and J usage is TRBJ2-2, with a possible D match to TRBD1 (5 bases). Deletions cut 0 bases from V and 3 bases from J, with 18 bases between. The CDR3 runs 18 residues. Germline CDR1 SGHKS, CDR2 YYEKEE (reference sequence). This CDR3 is CASSLANQGSFYTGELFF. CDR3 coding DNA: TGTGCCAGCAGCTTGGCCAACCAGGGTAGTTTCTACACCGGGGAGCTGTTTTTT.

The gene calls are TRBV7-9 and TRBJ1-1; tentatively, D is TRBD1 (5 bases). V lost 2 bases and J lost 6, with 7 bases in between. Per germline, CDR1 SEHNR and CDR2 FQNEAQ (reference sequence). This CDR3 contains 12 residues. The CDR3 reads CASSLRGSEAFF. The CDR3 DNA sequence: TGTGCCAGCAGCTTAAGGGGCTCTGAAGCTTTCTTT.

The chain has TRBV28 and TRBJ1-1; no reliable D call. Deletions cut 11 bases from V and 5 bases from J, with 9 bases between. Germline V gives CDR1 MDHEN, CDR2 SYDVKM. This CDR3 has 10 amino acids. As DNA, the CDR3 is TGTGCCTCAAAGAGTACTGAAGCTTTCTTT. Translation: CASKSTEAFF.

This clone was seen a handful of times. The chain links TRBV5-6 to TRBJ2-7; 10 bases match TRBD2. The CDR3 totals 16 residues. CDR1 and CDR2 from the germline V gene are SGHDT and YYEEEE. Trimming at V came to 3 bases and at J to 2 bases, leaving 8 bases not matched to a gene. CDR3: CASSSSSSGSAYEQYF. In DNA, the CDR3 is TGTGCCAGCAGCTCGTCCTCTAGCGGGAGTGCCTACGAGCAGTACTTC. The full variable domain, rest sourced from reference TRBV5-6 and TRBJ2-7, is DAGVTQSPTHLIKTRGQQVTLRCSPKSGHDTVSWYQQALGQGPQFIFQYYEEEERQRGNFPDRFSGHQFPNYSSELNVNALLLGDSALYLCASSSSSSGSAYEQYFGPGTRLTVT.

The chain has TRBV18 and TRBJ2-2; 8 nucleotides line up with TRBD1. The germline V gene encodes CDR1 KGHSH and CDR2 LQKENI. With 3 bases clipped from V and 6 bases from J, the junction kept 0 bases outside the gene matches. This CDR3 has 13 residues. CDR3 in DNA: TGTGCCAGCTCACCGACAGGGGCCGGGGAGCTGTTTTTT. Protein: CASSPTGAGELFF.

The V call is TRBV15, the J call TRBJ2-1, with D possibly being TRBD1 or TRBD2 (6 bases each). Germline V CDR1 and CDR2: LNHNV, YYDKDF (reference sequence). The CDR3 is 16 amino acids. The V and J ends lost 3 bases and 0 bases respectively, with 12 bases between them. The CDR3 here is CATSRRGGSSYNEQFF. As DNA, the CDR3 is TGTGCCACCAGCAGGCGAGGGGGGAGCTCCTACAATGAGCAGTTCTTC.

The J gene is TRBJ2-7, the V gene TRBV7-7; TRBD1 is a possible D gene (6 bases). The V and J ends lost 9 bases and 3 bases respectively, with 15 bases between them. This CDR3 contains 13 residues. Germline lookup yields CDR1 SSHAT and CDR2 FNYEAQ (reference sequence). In DNA, the CDR3 is TGTGCCAGACCCAGGGGCTATCGCTACGAGCAGTACTTC. Translated, it gives CARPRGYRYEQYF.

V usage is TRBV10-1 and J usage is TRBJ2-1, with TRBD2 as a possible D gene (8 bases). The CDR3 totals 16 residues. The V gene lost 2 bases and the J gene lost 8 bases, with 19 bases spanning the gap. In germline, CDR1 is WNHNN, CDR2 SYGVQD (reference sequence). CDR3 sequence (DNA): TGCGCCAGCAGTGAGCCGGGACTAGAGGGGGCGGATGAGCAGTTCTTC. This codes for CASSEPGLEGADEQFF.

This rearrangement joins TRBV5-8 to TRBJ2-2, with TRBD2 identical over 11 bases. The V gene's germline CDR1 is SGHTS and CDR2 YDEGEE. The CDR3 is 17 amino acids. The V segment lost 3 bases and the J segment 2 bases; nucleotides outside the gene matches: 6. CDR3: CASSSSGTSGNTGELFF. The CDR3 DNA follows: TGTGCCAGCAGCTCCTCGGGGACTAGCGGAAACACCGGGGAGCTGTTTTTT.

This chain connects TRBV7-3 to TRBJ2-7; D is possibly TRBD1 (6 bases). Germline lookup yields CDR1 SGHTA and CDR2 FQGTGA. The V gene lost 5 bases and the J gene lost 0 bases, with 20 bases spanning the gap. The CDR3 has 17 residues. This chain's CDR3 is CASSVGPRTASSYEQYF. The CDR3 region has the DNA TGTGCCAGCAGCGTAGGTCCGAGGACAGCGAGCTCCTACGAGCAGTACTTC.

The V and J genes are TRBV2 and TRBJ2-5; 11 positions match TRBD1. CDR1 SNHLY and CDR2 FYNNEI come from the germline V gene. V dropped 6 bases and J dropped 4; count of bases not matched to a gene: 7. The CDR3 extends over 15 amino acids. The CDR3 reads CASRVIGTGGETQYF. The CDR3 DNA sequence: TGTGCCAGCAGAGTAATAGGGACAGGGGGAGAGACCCAGTACTTC.

V and J are TRBV15 and TRBJ1-2; D is uncertain. V dropped 1 base and J dropped 6 bases, with 12 bases sitting between them. The germline CDR1 and CDR2 sequences are LNHNV and YYDKDF (reference sequence). CDR3 length: 14 amino acids. CDR3 DNA: TGTGCCACCAGCAGAGCCTTGGACGGTCATGGCTACACCTTC. This encodes CATSRALDGHGYTF.

The gene calls are TRBV30 and TRBJ2-4; unclear D gene. Germline V CDR1 and CDR2: GTSNPN, SVGIG (reference sequence). The CDR3 is 14 amino acids. V was cut by 5 bases and J by 1 base, with 12 bases left in between. The CDR3 loop is CAWGRVAAKNIQYF. The CDR3 DNA reads TGTGCCTGGGGACGGGTCGCGGCCAAAAACATTCAGTACTTC.

The genes are TRBV7-9 and TRBJ1-1, with 7 bases that match TRBD1. The CDR3 contains 16 residues. Trimming took 4 bases from V and 3 from J; bases not matched to a gene: 11. CDR1 is SEHNR, CDR2 FQNEAQ, per germline (reference sequence). The CDR3 nucleotides are TGTGCCAGCAGCTCCCCTGCAGGGGGTCCTGACACTGAAGCTTTCTTT. It translates to CASSSPAGGPDTEAFF.

The rearrangement joins TRBV28 to TRBJ1-2; unclear D gene. Trimming removed 6 bases at V and 4 bases at J, with 9 bases between. The CDR3 extends over 12 amino acids. From germline, CDR1 is MDHEN and CDR2 SYDVKM. CDR3 DNA: TGTGCCAGCAGAGGACGGCTCTATGGCTACACCTTC. It specifies CASRGRLYGYTF.